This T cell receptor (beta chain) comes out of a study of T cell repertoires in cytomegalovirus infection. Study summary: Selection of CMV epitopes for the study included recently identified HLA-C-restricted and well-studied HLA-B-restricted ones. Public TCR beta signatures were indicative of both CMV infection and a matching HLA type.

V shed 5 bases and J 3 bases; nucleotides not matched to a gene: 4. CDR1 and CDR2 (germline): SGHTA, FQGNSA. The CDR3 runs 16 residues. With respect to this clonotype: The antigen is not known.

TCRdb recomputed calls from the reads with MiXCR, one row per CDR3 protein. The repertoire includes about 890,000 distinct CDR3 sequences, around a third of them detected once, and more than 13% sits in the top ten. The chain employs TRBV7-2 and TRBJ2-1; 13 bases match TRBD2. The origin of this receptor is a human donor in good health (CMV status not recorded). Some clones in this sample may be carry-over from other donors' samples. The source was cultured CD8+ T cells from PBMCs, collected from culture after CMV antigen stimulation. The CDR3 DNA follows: TGTGCCAGCAGCGACACTAGCGGGGGGGTCTACAATGAGCAGTTCTTC. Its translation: CASSDTSGGVYNEQFF.